The 26 T cell receptor beta chains in this list originate from one sample, sequenced in a study of T cells in Graves' hyperthyroidism and ophthalmopathy. Template material for amplifying TCR beta CDR3 regions consisted of RNA transcripts. TCR CDR3 regions were first amplified by RT-PCR with HTBI primers. One entry per CDR3 protein, called by TCRdb with MiXCR from the multiplex PCR reads. The table lists about 840,000 distinct CDR3 sequences, over 35% of them singletons. Input material: blood. The receptors here all came from a man aged 18 to 29 with Graves' hyperthyroidism.

This clonotype was recorded many times. The rearrangement joins TRBV24-1 to TRBJ1-1; TRBD1 matches 8 bases. Germline trimming cut 4 bases from V and 8 bases from J; bases unmatched to any gene: 14. The CDR3 extends over 16 amino acids. Germline loops: CDR1 KGHDR, CDR2 SFDVKD. This chain's CDR3 is CATSDSTGGGFSEAFF. In DNA, the CDR3 is TGTGCCACCAGTGACTCAACAGGGGGGGGTTTTTCGGAAGCTTTCTTT.

This rearrangement joins TRBV29-1 to TRBJ2-7; TRBD1 agrees at 9 bases. In germline, CDR1 is SQVTM, CDR2 ANQGSEA. The CDR3 runs 15 residues. V trimming: 8 bases; J trimming: 3 bases; junction bases outside the gene matches: 14. In nucleotides, the CDR3 is TGCAGCAGTACCCAGACAGGGGGTCCGTTCTACGAGCAGTACTTC. This gives the protein CSSTQTGGPFYEQYF.

The rearrangement uses TRBV7-6 and TRBJ1-3, with D maybe TRBD1 (6 bases). The V gene's germline CDR1 is SGHVS and CDR2 FNYEAQ. CDR3 length: 14 residues. The ends were cut back, 2 bases at V and 4 bases at J, with 9 bases in the middle. CDR3 bases: TGTGCCAGCAGCTTATCAGGGGTGGGAAACACCATATATTTT. Translated, it gives CASSLSGVGNTIYF.

Comments on this clonotype: One base away lies a much larger clone, so this may be a sequencing read error. V and J are TRBV10-3 and TRBJ2-6, with 7 bases fitting TRBD1. The CDR3 runs 17 residues. Looked up from germline, CDR1 is ENHRY and CDR2 is SYGVKD. The ends lost 6 bases at V and 3 bases at J; junction bases unmatched: 11. CDR3 in DNA: TGTGCCATCAGCTCCCCCGCTCAGGGGGATGGGGCCAACGTCCTGACTTTC. Amino acid sequence: CAISSPAQGDGANVLTF.

The V gene is TRBV12-3 or TRBV12-4, the J gene TRBJ1-1; TRBD1 matches at 8 bases. Trimming removed 3 bases from V and 1 base from J; junction bases left unmatched: 4. This CDR3 has 15 amino acids. CDR3 DNA sequence: TGTGCCAGCAGTTTTTGGCAGGGGGCGAACACTGAAGCTTTCTTT. It translates to CASSFWQGANTEAFF.

This clonotype is a singleton in its sample. This rearrangement joins TRBV12-3 or TRBV12-4 to TRBJ2-5; no clear D. CDR3 size: 16 residues. V was cut by 8 bases and J by 1 base, with 20 bases left in between. The CDR3 loop reads CASSTAPSAIQETQYF. The CDR3 region has the DNA TGTGCCAGCTCGACCGCCCCGAGCGCCATCCAAGAGACCCAGTACTTC.

This clonotype turned up a few times. The J gene is TRBJ2-5, the V gene TRBV6-1, with a possible D match to TRBD1 (6 bases). V lost 10 bases to trimming and J lost 1 base, with 13 bases between them. Germline CDR1 and CDR2: MNHNS and SASEGT. CDR3 length: 13 residues. The CDR3 loop reads CAIRQALQETQYF. The CDR3 DNA sequence: TGTGCCATTCGACAGGCCCTCCAAGAGACCCAGTACTTC.

Concerning this clonotype itself: Being one base from a much bigger clone, this may be a read error. This chain uses TRBV12-3 or TRBV12-4 with TRBJ2-2; D not certain. Deletions cut 3 bases from V and 9 bases from J, with 8 bases between. The CDR3 runs to 12 residues. The DNA for the CDR3 is TGTGCCAGCAGTTTTACTGGCTGGGAGCTGTTTTTT. Its protein is CASSFTGWELFF.

This clonotype was observed at least ten times. The chain has TRBV2 and TRBJ2-7, with D tentatively TRBD2 (5 bases). Germline CDR1 and CDR2: SNHLY and FYNNEI. The CDR3 has 13 residues. Trimming took 6 bases from V and 0 from J, leaving 9 bases between them. Here the CDR3 DNA reads TGTGCCAGCAGCGGGGAGAACTCCTACGAGCAGTACTTC. Translating it yields CASSGENSYEQYF.

This clonotype was observed once. The V gene is TRBV19, the J gene TRBJ1-2, with TRBD1 matching 11 bases. V shed 7 bases and J 7 bases; nucleotides not matched to a gene: 8. This CDR3 comprises 14 residues. Germline loops: CDR1 LNHDA, CDR2 SQIVND (reference sequence). The CDR3 reads CASTSDRGRGGYTF. CDR3 nucleotide sequence: TGTGCCAGTACCTCGGACAGGGGGCGCGGTGGCTACACCTTC.

In its sample, this clonotype was seen many times. CDR3 amino acids: CASSLQTGRETQYF. As DNA, the CDR3 is TGTGCCAGCAGCTTGCAGACAGGGCGAGAGACCCAGTACTTC. The chain couples TRBV7-2 to TRBJ2-5, with 7 positions matching TRBD1. With V trimmed by 3 bases and J by 4 bases, 5 bases remained unmatched. Per the germline V gene, CDR1 is SGHTA and CDR2 is FQGNSA. The CDR3 extends over 14 amino acids.

At least ten counts were recorded for this clonotype. The gene calls are TRBV29-1 and TRBJ2-7, with D possibly TRBD1 on 5 matching bases. Germline lookup yields CDR1 SQVTM and CDR2 ANQGSEA. Trimming took off 0 bases at V and 0 bases at J, with 6 bases between the two ends. CDR3 length: 13 amino acids. The CDR3 reads CSVEEDSSYEQYF. CDR3 nucleotide sequence: TGCAGCGTTGAAGAAGACAGCTCCTACGAGCAGTACTTC.

In its sample, this clonotype was seen many times. This chain joins TRBV29-1 and TRBJ1-2, with 8 bases matching TRBD1. V lost 4 bases and J lost 7; bases outside the gene matches: 5. The CDR3 runs 12 residues. The V gene's germline CDR1 is SQVTM and CDR2 ANQGSEA. The chain's CDR3 is CSVVETGVGYTF. The DNA for the CDR3 is TGCAGCGTTGTGGAGACAGGGGTTGGCTACACCTTC.

This clonotype was counted between two and nine times. As DNA, the CDR3 is TGTGCCAGCAGCGTAGAGGATGGGGGACAGGGAATTCATGGCTACACCTTC. Translation gives CASSVEDGGQGIHGYTF. This sequence joins TRBV9 and TRBJ1-2; TRBD1 matches at 9 bases. The CDR3 is 17 amino acids. Losses at the gene ends were 0 bases for V and 6 bases for J; bases not matched to a gene: 12. Germline V gives CDR1 SGDLS, CDR2 YYNGEE. Based on the CDR3 plus reference TRBV9 and TRBJ1-2, the full variable domain is DSGVTQTPKHLITATGQRVTLRCSPRSGDLSVYWYQQSLDQGLQFLIQYYNGEERAKGNILERFSAQQFPDLHSELNLSSLELGDSALYFCASSVEDGGQGIHGYTFGSGTRLTVV.

The chain carries TRBV10-3 and TRBJ1-5; perhaps TRBD1 as D (5 bases). Germline assignment: CDR1 ENHRY and CDR2 SYGVKD. This CDR3 comprises 16 residues. Trimming cost V 0 bases and J 5 bases, with 14 bases left between them. The CDR3 nucleotides read TGTGCCATCAGTGAGTCGGGGCGGGGCGCGTATCAGCCCCAGCATTTT. Protein product: CAISESGRGAYQPQHF.

This clonotype has a handful of counts. The chain is built from TRBV7-9 and TRBJ2-7; D unresolved. V lost 1 base to trimming and J lost 0 bases, with 10 bases between them. The CDR3 spans 15 residues. Germline values: CDR1 SEHNR, CDR2 FQNEAQ (reference sequence). CDR3 DNA sequence: TGTGCCAGCAGCTTAGACTTCATAAGCTCCTACGAGCAGTACTTC. It codes for CASSLDFISSYEQYF.

The sample holds many counts of this clonotype. The chain links TRBV2 to TRBJ1-3, with D tentatively TRBD1 (5 bases). CDR1 is SNHLY and CDR2 is FYNNEI in the germline V gene. Trimming shortened V by 7 bases and J by 0 bases, and 10 bases separated the two germline ends. This CDR3 contains 14 residues. The CDR3 bases are TGTGCCAGCACAGGGAAAAGCTCTGGAAACACCATATATTTT. Its protein product is CASTGKSSGNTIYF. Complete variable domain (other parts from reference TRBV2 and TRBJ1-3): EPEVTQTPSHQVTQMGQEVILRCVPISNHLYFYWYRQILGQKVEFLVSFYNNEISEKSEIFDDQFSVERPDGSNFTLKIRSTKLEDSAMYFCASTGKSSGNTIYFGEGSWLTVV.

The CDR3 protein is CAWSRDNQPQHF. As DNA, the CDR3 is TGTGCCTGGAGCAGGGATAATCAGCCCCAGCATTTT. The J gene is TRBJ1-5, the V gene TRBV7-2, with TRBD1 as a possible D gene (5 bases). The CDR3 spans 12 residues. Trimming pared 11 bases from V and 4 bases from J, leaving 12 bases between. From germline, CDR1 is SGHTA and CDR2 FQGNSA.

This clonotype has ten or more counts. The gene calls are TRBV10-3 and TRBJ1-3; 7 bases are a match to TRBD1. The CDR3 is made up of 10 amino acids. Losses at the gene ends were 6 bases for V and 11 bases for J; bases not matched to a gene: 1. Germline V gives CDR1 ENHRY, CDR2 SYGVKD. CDR3 protein: CAIRGQSIYF. The CDR3 DNA reads TGTGCCATCAGGGGACAGTCCATATATTTT.

This chain links TRBV5-1 with TRBJ2-7, with 10 bases identical to TRBD1. The V segment lost 4 bases and the J segment 3 bases; nucleotides outside the gene matches: 13. There are 17 residues in the CDR3. CDR1 SGHRS and CDR2 YFSETQ come from the germline V gene. As DNA, the CDR3 is TGCGCCAGCAGCCAAGATTCGGGACAGGGGCCCCTCTACGAGCAGTACTTC. Its translation: CASSQDSGQGPLYEQYF.

This clonotype came up many times. This chain links TRBV20-1 with TRBJ1-1, with D unresolved. Germline assignment: CDR1 DFQATT and CDR2 SNEGSKA (reference sequence). The CDR3 loop spans 11 amino acids. The CDR3 DNA follows: TGCACTCTACTGCTAGGCACTGAAGCTTTCTTT. Protein sequence: CTLLLGTEAFF.

This clonotype showed up just a few times. The chain recombines TRBV7-2 with TRBJ1-1; D is possibly TRBD1 (5 bases). The CDR3 runs to 15 residues. CDR1 and CDR2 (germline): SGHTA, FQGNSA. V was pared by 5 bases and J by 2 bases, with 15 bases between. This chain's CDR3 is CASSVGLFGNTEAFF. The CDR3 bases are TGTGCCAGCAGCGTGGGACTCTTTGGCAACACTGAAGCTTTCTTT.

The genes are TRBV19 and TRBJ1-2; no reliable D call. The CDR3 is made up of 13 amino acids. From germline, CDR1 is LNHDA and CDR2 SQIVND (reference sequence). Trimming stripped 3 bases from V and 3 bases from J, with 8 bases between. The CDR3 here is CASSIGSDYGYTF. DNA for the CDR3: TGTGCCAGTAGTATCGGGTCGGACTATGGCTACACCTTC.

This clonotype was observed many times. The chain has TRBV7-9 and TRBJ1-5, with D unresolved. The germline gives CDR1 SEHNR, CDR2 FQNEAQ (reference sequence). V was trimmed by 4 bases and J by 9 bases, leaving 13 bases between them. The CDR3 length is 13 residues. CDR3 region: CASSSHGVRPQHF. The CDR3 DNA sequence: TGTGCCAGCAGCTCCCACGGGGTGCGGCCCCAGCATTTT.

The table lists this clonotype with many counts. The chain employs TRBV15 and TRBJ1-1, with D maybe TRBD1 (6 bases). The CDR3 has 14 residues. Trimming removed 5 bases from V and 5 bases from J, with 15 bases in between. Germline assignment: CDR1 LNHNV and CDR2 YYDKDF (reference sequence). This CDR3 is CATSFRGGETEAFF. The CDR3 DNA sequence: TGTGCCACCAGCTTCAGGGGAGGAGAAACTGAAGCTTTCTTT.

Regarding this clonotype: The junction departs from the called germline gene at one end, perhaps through a read error. The chain combines TRBV10-2 with TRBJ1-1; D not certain. This CDR3 spans 14 amino acids. Germline CDR1 and CDR2: WSHSY and SAAADI. The CDR3 spells CASSPDGVAAEAFF. CDR3 DNA: TGTGCCAGCTCACCAGACGGGGTGGCCGCTGAAGCTTTCTTT.